The 10 T cell receptor beta chains below were found in one sample sequenced in a study of CD8+CD57+ T cells in acquired aplastic anemia. CDR3 and TCR beta VDJ profiling relied on a genomic DNA template. Via MiXCR, TCRdb re-called the reads, giving one row per CDR3 protein. Of around 170,000 distinct CDR3 sequences listed, 40% to 55% were seen once; the top ten hold 3.2%. CD8+CD57+ cell expansion, shown by flow cytometry, had occurred in the patients selected for sequencing. Sample: sorted CD4+, CD8+, or CD8+CD57+ T cells (not recorded which) from PBMCs. These receptors were collected from a human donor with aplastic anemia.

The chain is built from TRBV24-1 and TRBJ2-3; the D gene is possibly TRBD1 (6 bases). Trimming stripped 12 bases from V and 0 bases from J, with 24 bases between. The V gene's germline CDR1 is KGHDR and CDR2 SFDVKD. The length of the CDR3 is 17 residues. The CDR3 DNA sequence: TGTGCCTCTAAGTACCGGGACAACGGGATTAGCACAGATACGCAGTATTTT. This sequence encodes CASKYRDNGISTDTQYF.

This clonotype showed up just a few times. The V and J genes are TRBV5-4 and TRBJ2-1; 9 bases fit TRBD2. V gave up 0 bases and J gave up 5 bases; unmatched junction bases: 6. CDR1 and CDR2 (germline): SGHNT, YYREEE (reference sequence). The CDR3 length is 16 residues. The CDR3 DNA sequence: TGTGCCAGCAGCTTGGAGGGGCCTAGCGGGGACAATGAGCAGTTCTTC. It encodes CASSLEGPSGDNEQFF.

This clonotype was picked up many times. The V call is TRBV7-2, the J call TRBJ1-2; perhaps TRBD1 as D (6 bases). Trimming stripped 5 bases from V and 5 bases from J, with 9 bases between. Germline V gene sequence: CDR1 SGHTA, CDR2 FQGNSA. The CDR3 has 12 residues. CDR3 DNA: TGTGCCAGCAGCACAGGACAGTATGGCTACACCTTC. Encoded protein: CASSTGQYGYTF.

Remarks on this clonotype: This may stem from a read error, because a much larger clone lies one nucleotide away. The chain has TRBV12-3 or TRBV12-4 and TRBJ2-3; 9 nucleotides agree with TRBD1. The CDR3 loop spans 13 amino acids. The CDR3 protein is CPSSYGTGDTQYF. In DNA, the CDR3 is TGTCCCAGCAGTTACGGGACAGGGGATACGCAGTATTTT.

As for this clonotype: This may arise from a read error, as a much more abundant clone is one base away. The final CDR3 position lacks the conserved phenylalanine or tryptophan, pointing to a likely read error. Because the CDR3's place on the DNA is in doubt, the DNA is left out and the CDR3 is given as listed by TCRdb. V gene TRBV6-1 combines with J gene TRBJ1-2. Termini included, the CDR3 measures 10 amino acids. The V gene's germline CDR1 is MNHNS and CDR2 SASEGT. The CDR3 sequence: CASSEAGGTL.

This clonotype was seen at least ten times. This chain links TRBV19 with TRBJ1-5; D uncertain. This CDR3 has 15 amino acids. V lost 3 bases and J 5 bases, leaving 14 bases between the germline ends. In germline, CDR1 is LNHDA, CDR2 SQIVND (reference sequence). CDR3 region: CASSIGQARDQPQHF. CDR3 bases: TGTGCCAGTAGTATCGGGCAGGCCCGCGATCAGCCCCAGCATTTT.

On this clonotype: A much larger clonotype is one base distant, so this may be a read error. It is likely a read error, because the conserved phenylalanine at the end of the CDR3 is missing. The DNA is left out, because the CDR3 cannot be placed on it with certainty; the CDR3 is given as TCRdb lists it. The chain uses TRBV2 and TRBJ1-5. Germline CDR1 and CDR2: SNHLY and FYNNEI. With termini counted, the CDR3 has 14 amino acids. The CDR3 region is CASSEGDSNQPRHL.

The chain carries TRBV12-3 or TRBV12-4 and TRBJ1-2; a possible D gene is TRBD1 (5 bases). V was clipped by 8 bases and J by 7 bases, with 20 bases between them. CDR3 length: 14 amino acids. CDR3 nucleotides: TGTGCCAGCGTATGGGGAGGGGCCCCTTTTGGCTACACCTTC. It encodes CASVWGGAPFGYTF.

This clonotype came up once. At one end, the junction sequence differs from germline, possibly due to a read error. The gene calls are TRBV24-1 and TRBJ2-1; TRBD1 agrees at 10 bases. From germline, CDR1 is KGHDR and CDR2 SFDVKD. This CDR3 is built from 14 residues. The CDR3 DNA follows: TGCGCCACCAGTGACAGACAGGGGGCGAATGAGCAGTTCTTC. Translation gives CATSDRQGANEQFF.

The chain links TRBV19 to TRBJ2-7, with 9 bases lining up with TRBD1. Per the germline V gene, CDR1 is LNHDA and CDR2 is SQIVND (reference sequence). This CDR3 is built from 14 residues. With 6 bases clipped from V and 5 bases from J, the junction kept 8 bases outside the gene matches. In DNA form, the CDR3 reads TGTGCCAGTAGCGGAGACAGGGGGTACGACGAGCAGTACTTC. Protein sequence: CASSGDRGYDEQYF.